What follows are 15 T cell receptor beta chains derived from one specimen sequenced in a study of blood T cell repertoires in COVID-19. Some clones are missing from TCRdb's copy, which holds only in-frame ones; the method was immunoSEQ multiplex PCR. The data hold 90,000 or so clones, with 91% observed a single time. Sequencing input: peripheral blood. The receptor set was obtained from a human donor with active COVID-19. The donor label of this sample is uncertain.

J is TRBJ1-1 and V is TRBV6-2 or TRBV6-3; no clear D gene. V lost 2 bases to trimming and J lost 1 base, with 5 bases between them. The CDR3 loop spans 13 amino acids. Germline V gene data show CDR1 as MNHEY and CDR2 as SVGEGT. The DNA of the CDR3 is TGTGCCAGCAGTTACGGCAGGAACACTGAAGCTTTCTTT. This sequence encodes CASSYGRNTEAFF.

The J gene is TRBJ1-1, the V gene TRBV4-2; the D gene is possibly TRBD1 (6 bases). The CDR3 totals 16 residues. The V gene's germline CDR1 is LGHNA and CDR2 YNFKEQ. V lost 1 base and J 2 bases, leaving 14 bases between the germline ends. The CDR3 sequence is CASSQAIYRDNTEAFF. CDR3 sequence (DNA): TGTGCCAGCAGCCAAGCGATCTACAGGGATAACACTGAAGCTTTCTTT.

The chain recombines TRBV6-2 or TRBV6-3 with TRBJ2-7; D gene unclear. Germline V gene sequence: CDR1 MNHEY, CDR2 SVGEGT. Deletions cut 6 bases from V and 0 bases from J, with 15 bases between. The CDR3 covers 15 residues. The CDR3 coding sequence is TGTGCCAGCAGCCCTCGACTTCTCCACTCCTACGAGCAGTACTTC. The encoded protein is CASSPRLLHSYEQYF.

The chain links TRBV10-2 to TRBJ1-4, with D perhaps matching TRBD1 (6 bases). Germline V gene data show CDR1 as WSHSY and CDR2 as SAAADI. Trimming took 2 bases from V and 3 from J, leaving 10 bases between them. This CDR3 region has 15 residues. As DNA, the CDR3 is TGCGCCAGCAGTGAGGCAGGGGTAGCTAATGAAAAACTGTTTTTT. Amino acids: CASSEAGVANEKLFF.

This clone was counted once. Here the CDR3 DNA reads TGTGCCAGCAGCGGACTAGCGGGGGAGACCCAGTACTTC. Residues: CASSGLAGETQYF. The chain has TRBV6-5 and TRBJ2-5; TRBD2 aligns across 12 bases. Germline lookup yields CDR1 MNHEY and CDR2 SVGAGI. After removal of 6 bases from V and 5 bases from J, the junction contained 1 base not matched to a gene. There are 13 residues in the CDR3.

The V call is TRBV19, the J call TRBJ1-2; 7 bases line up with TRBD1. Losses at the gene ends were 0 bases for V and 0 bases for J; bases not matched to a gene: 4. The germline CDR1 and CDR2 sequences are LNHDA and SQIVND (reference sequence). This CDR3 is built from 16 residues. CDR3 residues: CASSIDGGGTNYGYTF. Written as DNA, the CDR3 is TGTGCCAGTAGTATAGATGGAGGGGGCACTAACTATGGCTACACCTTC.

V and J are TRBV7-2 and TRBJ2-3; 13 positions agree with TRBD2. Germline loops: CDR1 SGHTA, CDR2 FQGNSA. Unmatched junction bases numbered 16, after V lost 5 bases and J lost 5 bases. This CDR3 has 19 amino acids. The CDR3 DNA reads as TGTGCCAGCAGCCACGGACTAGCGGGGGCCCATTTTCCTCAAGATACGCAGTATTTT. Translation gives CASSHGLAGAHFPQDTQYF.

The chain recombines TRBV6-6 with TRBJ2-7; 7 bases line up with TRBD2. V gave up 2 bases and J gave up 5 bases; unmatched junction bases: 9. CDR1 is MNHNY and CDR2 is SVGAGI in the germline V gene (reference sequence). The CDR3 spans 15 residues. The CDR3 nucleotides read TGTGCCAGCAGTTACGGGTCGGGGGGTATGAACGAGCAGTACTTC. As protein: CASSYGSGGMNEQYF.

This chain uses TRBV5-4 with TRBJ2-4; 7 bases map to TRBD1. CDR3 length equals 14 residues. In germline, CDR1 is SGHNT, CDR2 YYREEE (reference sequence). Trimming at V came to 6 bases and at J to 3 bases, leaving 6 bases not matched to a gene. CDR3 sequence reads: CASNSRDSKNIQYF. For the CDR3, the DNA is TGTGCCAGCAACTCCCGGGACAGCAAAAACATTCAGTACTTC.

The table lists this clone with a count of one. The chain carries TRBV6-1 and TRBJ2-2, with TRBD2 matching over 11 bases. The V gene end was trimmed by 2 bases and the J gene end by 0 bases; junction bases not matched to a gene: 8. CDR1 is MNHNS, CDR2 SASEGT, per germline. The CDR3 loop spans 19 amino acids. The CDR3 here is CASSEMLGLAVTNTGELFF. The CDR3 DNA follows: TGTGCCAGCAGTGAAATGTTGGGACTAGCGGTTACGAACACCGGGGAGCTGTTTTTT.

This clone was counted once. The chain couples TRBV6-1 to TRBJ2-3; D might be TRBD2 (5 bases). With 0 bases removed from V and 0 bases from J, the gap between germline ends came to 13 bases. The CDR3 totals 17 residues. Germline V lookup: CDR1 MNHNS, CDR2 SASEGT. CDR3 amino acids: CASSEALSGASTDTQYF. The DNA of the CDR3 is TGTGCCAGCAGTGAAGCGCTGAGCGGAGCTAGCACAGATACGCAGTATTTT.

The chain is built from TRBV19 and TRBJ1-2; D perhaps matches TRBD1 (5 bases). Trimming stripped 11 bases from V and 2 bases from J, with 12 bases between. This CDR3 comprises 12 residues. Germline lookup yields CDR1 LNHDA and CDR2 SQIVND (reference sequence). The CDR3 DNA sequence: TGTGCCTCAGTTGACAGCAACTATGGCTACACCTTC. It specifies CASVDSNYGYTF. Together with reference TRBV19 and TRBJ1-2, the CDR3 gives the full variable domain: DGGITQSPKYLFRKEGQNVTLSCEQNLNHDAMYWYRQDPGQGLRLIYYSQIVNDFQKGDIAEGYSVSREKKESFPLTVTSAQKNPTAFYLCASVDSNYGYTFGSGTRLTVV.

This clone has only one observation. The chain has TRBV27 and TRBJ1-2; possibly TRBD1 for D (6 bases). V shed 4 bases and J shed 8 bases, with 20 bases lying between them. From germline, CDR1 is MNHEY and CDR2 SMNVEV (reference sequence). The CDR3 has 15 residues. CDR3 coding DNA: TGTGCCAGCAGTTCCTTCTCCACAGGGACCGACGGCTACACCTTC. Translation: CASSSFSTGTDGYTF.

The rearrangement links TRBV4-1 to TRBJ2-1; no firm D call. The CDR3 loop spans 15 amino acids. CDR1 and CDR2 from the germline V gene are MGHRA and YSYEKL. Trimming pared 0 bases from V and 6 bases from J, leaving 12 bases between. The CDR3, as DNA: TGCGCCAGCAGCCAAGAGCGTTTGCTAACCAATGAGCAGTTCTTC. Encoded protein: CASSQERLLTNEQFF.

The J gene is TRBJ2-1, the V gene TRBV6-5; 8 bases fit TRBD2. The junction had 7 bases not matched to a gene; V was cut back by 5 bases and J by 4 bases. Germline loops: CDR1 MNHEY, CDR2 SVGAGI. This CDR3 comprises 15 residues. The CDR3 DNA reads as TGTGCCAGCAGTCAGAGCGGGGGACCATACAATGAGCAGTTCTTC. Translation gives CASSQSGGPYNEQFF.